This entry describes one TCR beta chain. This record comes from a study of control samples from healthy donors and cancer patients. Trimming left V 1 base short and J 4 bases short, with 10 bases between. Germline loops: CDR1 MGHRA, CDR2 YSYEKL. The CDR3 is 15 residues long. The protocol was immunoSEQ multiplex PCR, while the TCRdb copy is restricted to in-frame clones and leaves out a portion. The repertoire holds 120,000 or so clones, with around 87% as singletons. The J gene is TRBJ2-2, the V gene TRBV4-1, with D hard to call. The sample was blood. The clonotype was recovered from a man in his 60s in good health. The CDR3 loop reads CASSQGPRVTGELFF. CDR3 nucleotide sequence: TGCGCCAGCAGCCAAGGACCGCGCGTCACCGGGGAGCTGTTTTTT.